Sequencing of this T cell receptor beta chain was carried out in a study of spatial heterogeneity in lung cancer. About the study: Sequences of the beta chain were consistently detected in greater numbers than alpha-chain sequences. Averaged across combinations, each unique TCR and UMI pairing appeared more than ten times in raw reads, which were uncorrected. Strong correlation was found between tumor-region TCR transcript counts and a T cell module score from matched bulk RNA-seq. Study-wide results and caveats: The number of expanded tumor alpha and beta chains correlated with mutation number.

CDR3 size: 13 residues. Germline V CDR1 and CDR2: ENHRY, SYGVKD. V gave up 4 bases and J gave up 7 bases, with 11 bases separating them. As to this clonotype: The antigen remains unidentified. The library was prepared for alpha chains; this beta chain is a stray read, so its frequency means little.

As for time point: sample taken at primary tumor resection. Using its own MiXCR run on the 5' RACE reads, TCRdb lists one record per CDR3 protein. The profile shows 2,500 to 3,500 distinct CDR3 sequences, less than 65% of them singletons. This rearrangement joins TRBV10-3 to TRBJ2-1, with D unclear. The sequences come from lung tumor tissue, collected at surgery. This sequence originates from a male donor with early-stage non-small cell lung cancer. In nucleotides, the CDR3 is TGTGCCATCAGTGTTTCCCAGATGAATGAGCAGTTCTTC. This codes for CAISVSQMNEQFF.